Listed below are T cell receptor beta chains from one sample, sequenced in a study of blood T cell repertoires in COVID-19. The data were produced by immunoSEQ multiplex PCR, yet TCRdb's version contains in-frame clones alone and is incomplete. The data contain roughly 380,000 clones, roughly 87% of them singletons. Sequenced input: peripheral blood. The receptors here all came from an older woman with COVID-19, enrolled during active disease. CDR3s include the opening cysteine and the closing phenylalanine or tryptophan. D genes are given only for firm matches. Size tells how often a clone was seen (once, few, many) or the class of an expanded clone, and some rows leave it out.

CDR3,DNA,V,size,D,J
CASSPGEEAFF,TGTGCCAGCTCACCAGGGGAGGAAGCTTTCTTT,TRBV18,-,-,TRBJ1-1
CASSLGQNSGNTIYF,TGCGCCAGCAGCTTGGGGCAGAACTCTGGAAACACCATATATTTT,TRBV5-1,-,-,TRBJ1-3
CASRDTYEQYF,TGTGCCAGCAGAGACACCTACGAGCAGTACTTC,TRBV27,-,-,TRBJ2-7
CASSLGQGGNTEAFF,TGTGCCAGCTCACTTGGACAGGGAGGGAACACTGAAGCTTTCTTT,TRBV18,-,TRBD1,TRBJ1-1
CASREGTRAGLGLQTQYF,TGTGCCAGCAGGGAGGGGACTAGAGCTGGTCTAGGGTTACAGACCCAGTACTTC,TRBV3-1/TRBV3-2,-,TRBD2,TRBJ2-5
CASNKGGSYNEQFF,TGTGCCAGCAACAAAGGAGGCTCCTACAATGAGCAGTTCTTC,TRBV9,-,-,TRBJ2-1
CASSFIGGTEAFF,TGTGCCAGCAGCTTTATAGGGGGCACTGAAGCTTTCTTT,TRBV5-5,-,-,TRBJ1-1
CASSRAGADYGYTF,TGTGCCAGCAGCCGCGCAGGGGCCGACTATGGCTACACCTTC,TRBV14,-,-,TRBJ1-2
CASSPGLNYGYTF,TGTGCCAGCAGCCCAGGGTTGAACTATGGCTACACCTTC,TRBV5-8,-,-,TRBJ1-2
CASSFVRDSSEQFF,TGTGCCAGCAGCTTCGTCAGGGATAGCAGTGAGCAGTTCTTC,TRBV7-3,-,-,TRBJ2-1
CASSLWGSSYEQYF,TGTGCCAGCAGTTTATGGGGGAGCTCCTACGAGCAGTACTTC,TRBV28,-,-,TRBJ2-7
CASSLVDRGEKLFF,TGTGCCAGCAGTTTGGTGGACAGGGGCGAAAAACTGTTTTTT,TRBV28,-,TRBD1,TRBJ1-4
CASSFGGSFNYNEQFF,TGCGCCAGCAGTTTTGGCGGAAGTTTCAACTACAATGAGCAGTTCTTC,TRBV5-1,-,-,TRBJ2-1
CASSVTAGGSGNTIYF,TGTGCCAGCAGCGTTACAGCAGGGGGCAGTGGAAACACCATATATTTT,TRBV9,-,TRBD1,TRBJ1-3
CAWSGGGNQPQHF,TGTGCCTGGAGTGGGGGGGGCAATCAGCCCCAGCATTTT,TRBV30,once,-,TRBJ1-5
CASSRSGQGSYEQYF,TGTGCCAGCAGCCGTTCGGGACAAGGATCGTACGAGCAGTACTTC,TRBV3-1/TRBV3-2,-,-,TRBJ2-7
CASSVGGTDTQYF,TGTGCCAGCAGCGTAGGAGGCACAGATACGCAGTATTTT,TRBV9,once,-,TRBJ2-3
CATSVSRGTSDTDTQYF,TGTGCTACCAGCGTTTCCCGGGGAACCTCAGACACAGATACGCAGTATTTT,TRBV28,many,-,TRBJ2-3
CASSQAPTPEAFF,TGTGCCAGCAGTCAAGCCCCCACACCGGAAGCTTTCTTT,TRBV2,-,-,TRBJ1-1
CASSQGRGEGLINEQFF,TGTGCCAGCAGCCAAGGCCGAGGGGAGGGCCTCATCAATGAGCAGTTCTTC,TRBV4-2,-,TRBD2,TRBJ2-1
CASSYGQVGYGYTF,TGTGCCAGCAGCTACGGACAGGTTGGGTATGGCTACACCTTC,TRBV5-4,-,TRBD1,TRBJ1-2
CASSYGQLNTEAFF,TGTGCCAGCAGCTATGGACAGTTGAACACTGAAGCTTTCTTT,TRBV5-4,-,-,TRBJ1-1
CASSLMGASYNEQFF,TGTGCCAGCAGCTTAATGGGCGCGTCCTACAATGAGCAGTTCTTC,TRBV7-3,-,-,TRBJ2-1
CASRHLRDTLQF,TGTGCCAGCAGACATCTCCGGGACACGCTACAATTT,TRBV5-8,-,-,TRBJ2-3
CASSLSLGSGYEQYF,TGTGCCAGCAGCCTTAGTCTGGGTTCAGGCTACGAGCAGTACTTC,TRBV3-1/TRBV3-2,-,-,TRBJ2-7
CSARLTGGGEKLFF,TGCAGCGCCCGACTCACAGGGGGAGGCGAAAAACTGTTTTTT,TRBV29-1,-,TRBD1,TRBJ1-4
CASSLGGQSLYEQYF,TGTGCCAGCAGCTTGGGGGGACAGAGTCTTTACGAGCAGTACTTC,TRBV5-6,-,TRBD1,TRBJ2-7
CASSFRTGAVYEQYF,TGTGCCAGCAGCTTTCGAACAGGGGCTGTTTACGAGCAGTACTTC,TRBV7-9,-,TRBD1,TRBJ2-7
CASSPAGAGTGPHEQYF,TGTGCCAGCAGCCCCGCCGGGGCCGGGACAGGGCCCCACGAGCAGTACTTC,TRBV9,-,TRBD1,TRBJ2-7
CASSHWTSGGETQYF,TGTGCCAGCAGCCACTGGACTAGCGGGGGGGAGACCCAGTACTTC,TRBV3-1/TRBV3-2,-,TRBD2,TRBJ2-5
CASSYSKRNTIYF,TGTGCCAGCAGTTACTCCAAGCGGAACACCATATATTTT,TRBV6-2/TRBV6-3,-,-,TRBJ1-3
CASSLSGQDNEKLFF,TGTGCCAGCAGCCTTTCGGGACAGGACAATGAAAAACTGTTTTTT,TRBV5-4,once,TRBD1,TRBJ1-4
CASTPTGFRTEAFF,TGTGCCAGCACCCCGACAGGGTTCCGGACTGAAGCTTTCTTT,TRBV28,-,TRBD1,TRBJ1-1
CASSQAGGGYGYTF,TGTGCCAGCAGCCAAGCGGGGGGGGGCTATGGCTACACCTTC,TRBV3-1/TRBV3-2,-,-,TRBJ1-2
CASSLVGGLNSNQPQHF,TGTGCCAGCAGTTTGGTTGGTGGACTTAATAGCAATCAGCCCCAGCATTTT,TRBV28,-,-,TRBJ1-5
CASFNPAGLNTEAFF,TGCGCCAGCTTTAATCCCGCGGGCCTGAACACTGAAGCTTTCTTT,TRBV4-1,-,-,TRBJ1-1
CASSSGQGESGYTF,TGTGCCAGCAGCTCCGGACAGGGTGAGAGTGGCTACACCTTC,TRBV7-2,once,TRBD1,TRBJ1-2
CASSLGVNRGNTEAFF,TGTGCCAGCAGCTTAGGCGTCAACAGGGGGAACACTGAAGCTTTCTTT,TRBV7-9,-,TRBD1,TRBJ1-1
CASSTTGDSPLHF,TGCGCCAGCAGTACCACAGGGGACTCACCCCTCCACTTT,TRBV10-1,-,TRBD1,TRBJ1-6
CASSQAGGTYEQYF,TGTGCCAGCAGCCAAGCGGGGGGGACCTACGAGCAGTACTTC,TRBV3-1/TRBV3-2,-,TRBD2,TRBJ2-7
CAWSGTHQPQHF,TGTGCCTGGAGTGGGACTCATCAGCCCCAGCATTTT,TRBV30,-,-,TRBJ1-5
CSASPLTGAKVF,TGCAGTGCTAGTCCCCTGACAGGAGCTAAAGTTTTC,TRBV20-1,-,-,TRBJ2-7